Included here is one T cell receptor (beta chain) sequence, with context. What it binds is not known. This entry comes from a study of T cell responses to AZD1222 COVID-19 vaccine. Here immunoSEQ multiplex PCR was the method, and the copy in TCRdb shows in-frame clones only, minus some. The sample holds about 85,000 clones; over 75% are singletons and the top ten take approximately 15%. CDR1 is MNHNY and CDR2 is SVGAGI in the germline V gene (reference sequence). V trimming: 6 bases; J trimming: 2 bases; junction bases outside the gene matches: 3. This CDR3 is built from 14 residues. Broader study findings: The study found vaccine-associated CD4 TCRs spanning spike, dominant at 160-218 and 743-854. No day 14 peak samples; only post-peak repertoires were characterized.

The sequenced sample was peripheral blood, obtained on day 0 of AZD1222 vaccination. The sequence derives from an adult in good health. This sequence joins TRBV6-6 and TRBJ1-3; 8 bases fit TRBD1. The CDR3, as DNA: TGTGCCAGCAGGGACAGGGTGGCTGGAAACACCATATATTTT. Protein product: CASRDRVAGNTIYF.